The 24 T cell receptor beta chains in this list originate from one sample, sequenced in a study of cytomegalovirus exposure and HLA in healthy donors. 13 Jbeta primers and 60 Vbeta primers were used for the PCR. Profiled with immunoSEQ multiplex PCR; TCRdb holds only in-frame clones, not every one. The sample lists over 150,000 clones; about 80% were seen once. The sequencing input was PBMCs. These receptors all stem from a man aged 25-45 years in good health and CMV-seropositive.

A single count supports this clone. The chain joins TRBV5-6 to TRBJ2-7; maybe TRBD1 (5 bases). This CDR3 is 15 amino acids long. With 0 bases removed from V and 5 bases from J, the gap between germline ends came to 15 bases. Germline V gene sequence: CDR1 SGHDT, CDR2 YYEEEE. CDR3 nucleotides: TGTGCCAGCAGCTTGGTCGGTAAGGGGTTAGACGAGCAGTACTTC. Protein sequence: CASSLVGKGLDEQYF.

V is TRBV28 and J is TRBJ1-3; 8 bases map to TRBD1. V lost 10 bases, J lost 7 bases, and 3 bases stayed unmatched. The CDR3 is made up of 11 amino acids. Per germline, CDR1 MDHEN and CDR2 SYDVKM. CDR3 protein: CATNRGNTIYF. In DNA form, the CDR3 reads TGTGCCACCAACAGGGGGAACACCATATATTTT.

The DNA of the CDR3 is TGTGCCAGCAGCGTGGACAATCACTATGGCTACACCTTC. Amino acid sequence: CASSVDNHYGYTF. This rearrangement joins TRBV5-6 to TRBJ1-2; D may be TRBD1 (5 bases). Germline V CDR1 and CDR2: SGHDT, YYEEEE. This CDR3 comprises 13 residues. Between the trimmed V and J ends, which lost 4 bases and 3 bases, there was a span of 10 bases.

V is TRBV28 and J is TRBJ2-3, with 9 bases lining up with TRBD2. Germline trimming cut 6 bases from V and 1 base from J; bases unmatched to any gene: 5. Germline V gene data show CDR1 as MDHEN and CDR2 as SYDVKM. The CDR3 sequence is 15 residues long. DNA of the CDR3: TGTGCCAGCAGCTCCTTAGCGGGAGGCACAGATACGCAGTATTTT. Encoded protein: CASSSLAGGTDTQYF. Looking up the rest from reference TRBV28 and TRBJ2-3 gives the full variable domain: DVKVTQSSRYLVKRTGEKVFLECVQDMDHENMFWYRQDPGLGLRLIYFSYDVKMKEKGDIPEGYSVSREKKERFSLILESASTNQTSMYLCASSSLAGGTDTQYFGPGTRLTVL.

This chain joins TRBV6-4 and TRBJ2-2; perhaps TRBD2 as D (5 bases). Deletions cut 0 bases from V and 4 bases from J, with 15 bases between. The germline V gene has CDR1 MRHNA and CDR2 SNTAGT. This CDR3 has 17 amino acids. In DNA form, the CDR3 reads TGTGCCAGCAGTGACTCGATTAAAGGCGGAGGCACCGGGGAGCTGTTTTTT. Its translation is CASSDSIKGGGTGELFF.

The chain combines TRBV2 with TRBJ2-4; D call uncertain. Germline V CDR1 and CDR2: SNHLY, FYNNEI. V lost 3 bases to trimming and J lost 0 bases, with 6 bases between them. This CDR3 has 14 amino acids. CDR3 sequence: CASSDPGAKNIQYF. DNA of the CDR3: TGTGCCAGCAGTGATCCGGGAGCCAAAAACATTCAGTACTTC.

V and J are TRBV28 and TRBJ2-5, with 7 bases that match TRBD1. V was pared by 6 bases and J by 9 bases, with 10 bases of the junction left unmatched. The CDR3 has 13 amino acids. CDR1 and CDR2 (germline): MDHEN, SYDVKM. CDR3 protein: CASSIGTETAQYF. DNA for the CDR3: TGTGCCAGCAGCATTGGGACAGAAACAGCCCAGTACTTC.

The chain recombines TRBV6-5 with TRBJ2-7, with D possibly matching TRBD1 (5 bases). Germline assignment: CDR1 MNHEY and CDR2 SVGAGI. The CDR3 runs 12 residues. V was clipped by 6 bases and J by 2 bases, with 8 bases between them. The chain's CDR3 is CASRDTAYEQYF. CDR3 sequence (DNA): TGTGCCAGCAGGGACACCGCCTACGAGCAGTACTTC.

V usage is TRBV9 and J usage is TRBJ2-3; a possible D gene is TRBD2 (5 bases). Germline V gene sequence: CDR1 SGDLS, CDR2 YYNGEE. With 0 bases removed from V and 0 bases from J, the gap between germline ends came to 14 bases. The CDR3 totals 17 residues. The CDR3 sequence is CASSVAVGSASTDTQYF. The CDR3 DNA sequence: TGTGCCAGCAGCGTAGCGGTTGGTAGCGCCAGCACAGATACGCAGTATTTT.

The chain employs TRBV7-9 and TRBJ1-1; a possible D gene is TRBD1 (5 bases). The germline V and J ends were trimmed by 5 bases and 11 bases, with 21 bases remaining between them. The length of the CDR3 is 14 residues. The germline V gene encodes CDR1 SEHNR and CDR2 FQNEAQ (reference sequence). For the CDR3, the DNA is TGTGCCAGCAGCCGAGACGGGGGGAGAGGGAGGGCTTTCTTT. This gives the protein CASSRDGGRGRAFF.

This rearrangement joins TRBV29-1 to TRBJ1-2; D ambiguous. The length of the CDR3 is 13 residues. CDR1 is SQVTM, CDR2 ANQGSEA, per germline. Trimming stripped 6 bases from V and 6 bases from J, with 17 bases between. The CDR3 loop is CSVEGVYGNGYTF. The CDR3 DNA is TGCAGCGTCGAGGGAGTTTATGGGAATGGCTACACCTTC.

In its sample, this clone was seen once. This chain connects TRBV28 to TRBJ1-1; D perhaps matches TRBD1 (6 bases). CDR1 and CDR2 from the germline V gene are MDHEN and SYDVKM. V lost 7 bases and J lost 1, with 13 bases in between. The CDR3 contains 14 residues. The CDR3 region is CASTPGQTNTEAFF. The CDR3 DNA reads TGTGCCAGCACCCCGGGACAAACGAACACTGAAGCTTTCTTT.

The chain carries TRBV9 and TRBJ2-3; the match to TRBD2 covers 10 bases. Losses at the gene ends were 0 bases for V and 0 bases for J; bases not matched to a gene: 7. CDR1 is SGDLS and CDR2 is YYNGEE in the germline V gene. This CDR3 is built from 18 residues. This CDR3 reads CASSVGTSGATSTDTQYF. The CDR3 DNA is TGTGCCAGCAGCGTAGGAACTAGCGGGGCCACTAGCACAGATACGCAGTATTTT.

This chain connects TRBV7-9 to TRBJ2-1; 9 nucleotides match TRBD2. This CDR3 has 16 amino acids. Germline CDR1 is SEHNR and CDR2 is FQNEAQ (reference sequence). V trimming: 1 base; J trimming: 3 bases; junction bases outside the gene matches: 4. The CDR3 region is CASSLVSGRNYNEQFF. The DNA for the CDR3 is TGTGCCAGCAGCTTAGTAAGCGGGAGGAACTACAATGAGCAGTTCTTC.

The rearrangement joins TRBV7-3 to TRBJ2-1, with 8 bases matching TRBD2. The CDR3 is 15 amino acids. Trimming at V came to 4 bases and at J to 4 bases, leaving 6 bases not matched to a gene. Germline values: CDR1 SGHTA, CDR2 FQGTGA. The CDR3 loop is CASSSGLADYNEQFF. CDR3 in DNA: TGTGCCAGCAGCTCAGGACTAGCAGATTACAATGAGCAGTTCTTC.

This clone has only one observation. This chain joins TRBV27 and TRBJ1-5; a possible D gene is TRBD1 (6 bases). V was pared by 1 base and J by 0 bases, with 10 bases between. From germline, CDR1 is MNHEY and CDR2 SMNVEV (reference sequence). This CDR3 has 16 residues. The CDR3 DNA is TGTGCCAGCAGTTTATTCGGACAGAATAGCAATCAGCCCCAGCATTTT. Amino acid sequence: CASSLFGQNSNQPQHF.

This clone came up a few times. The V call is TRBV2, the J call TRBJ1-1; D not resolved. The germline gives CDR1 SNHLY, CDR2 FYNNEI. Trimming removed 3 bases at V and 0 bases at J, with 11 bases between. The CDR3 has 15 amino acids. The CDR3: CASSESGYMNTEAFF. CDR3 coding DNA: TGTGCCAGCAGTGAGTCGGGGTACATGAACACTGAAGCTTTCTTT.

This chain links TRBV5-1 with TRBJ2-7; the D gene is possibly TRBD1 (6 bases). Germline loops: CDR1 SGHRS, CDR2 YFSETQ. The CDR3 has 14 residues. V lost 0 bases and J lost 7, with 14 bases in between. The CDR3 loop is CASSLARGRGEQYF. CDR3 sequence (DNA): TGCGCCAGCAGCTTGGCAAGGGGGAGAGGTGAGCAGTACTTC.

This rearrangement joins TRBV28 to TRBJ2-1, with 7 nucleotides matching TRBD2. The V gene's germline CDR1 is MDHEN and CDR2 SYDVKM. This CDR3 comprises 16 residues. Trimming at V came to 5 bases and at J to 0 bases, leaving 7 bases not matched to a gene. Here the CDR3 DNA reads TGTGCCAGCAGTAAGACGGAGCGGGACTCCTACAATGAGCAGTTCTTC. Encoded protein: CASSKTERDSYNEQFF. Full variable domain (rest looked up from reference TRBV28 and TRBJ2-1): DVKVTQSSRYLVKRTGEKVFLECVQDMDHENMFWYRQDPGLGLRLIYFSYDVKMKEKGDIPEGYSVSREKKERFSLILESASTNQTSMYLCASSKTERDSYNEQFFGPGTRLTVL.

J is TRBJ1-1 and V is TRBV30; D is possibly TRBD1 (6 bases). Trimming cost V 8 bases and J 4 bases, with 17 bases left between them. Germline V lookup: CDR1 GTSNPN, CDR2 SVGIG (reference sequence). This CDR3 is built from 13 residues. The DNA of the CDR3 is TGTGCCGGTCGTCAGGGGCTCGCCACTGAAGCTTTCTTT. The encoded protein is CAGRQGLATEAFF.

This chain links TRBV7-9 with TRBJ2-7; 8 nucleotides agree with TRBD1. With 0 bases clipped from V and 4 bases from J, the junction kept 14 bases outside the gene matches. CDR3 length equals 18 residues. CDR1 and CDR2 from the germline V gene are SEHNR and FQNEAQ (reference sequence). This CDR3 is CASSLALTSGTGYYEQYF. The CDR3 DNA is TGTGCCAGCAGCTTAGCGCTGACCTCCGGGACAGGATATTACGAGCAGTACTTC.

The rearrangement links TRBV19 to TRBJ1-1; possibly TRBD1 for D (6 bases). There are 14 residues in the CDR3. Germline lookup yields CDR1 LNHDA and CDR2 SQIVND (reference sequence). V was pared by 8 bases and J by 0 bases, with 13 bases between. In DNA form, the CDR3 reads TGTGCCAGTTCCATGGGGGCCATGAACACTGAAGCTTTCTTT. Its protein is CASSMGAMNTEAFF.

J is TRBJ2-5 and V is TRBV11-2, with 8 bases lining up with TRBD2. V was clipped by 0 bases and J by 2 bases; unmatched bases: 5. The CDR3 has 16 residues. The germline gives CDR1 SGHAT, CDR2 FQNNGV. This CDR3 reads CASSLEGSGRQETQYF. The CDR3 nucleotides read TGTGCCAGCAGCTTAGAGGGGAGCGGGAGACAAGAGACCCAGTACTTC.

CDR3: CASSVGNSVNEQFF. CDR3 DNA sequence: TGTGCCAGCAGCGTAGGTAATAGCGTGAATGAGCAGTTCTTC. The chain is built from TRBV9 and TRBJ2-1; tentative D call: TRBD2 (5 bases). V was clipped by 0 bases and J by 7 bases, with 11 bases between them. Germline V gene lookup returns CDR1 SGDLS and CDR2 YYNGEE. The CDR3 has 14 amino acids.